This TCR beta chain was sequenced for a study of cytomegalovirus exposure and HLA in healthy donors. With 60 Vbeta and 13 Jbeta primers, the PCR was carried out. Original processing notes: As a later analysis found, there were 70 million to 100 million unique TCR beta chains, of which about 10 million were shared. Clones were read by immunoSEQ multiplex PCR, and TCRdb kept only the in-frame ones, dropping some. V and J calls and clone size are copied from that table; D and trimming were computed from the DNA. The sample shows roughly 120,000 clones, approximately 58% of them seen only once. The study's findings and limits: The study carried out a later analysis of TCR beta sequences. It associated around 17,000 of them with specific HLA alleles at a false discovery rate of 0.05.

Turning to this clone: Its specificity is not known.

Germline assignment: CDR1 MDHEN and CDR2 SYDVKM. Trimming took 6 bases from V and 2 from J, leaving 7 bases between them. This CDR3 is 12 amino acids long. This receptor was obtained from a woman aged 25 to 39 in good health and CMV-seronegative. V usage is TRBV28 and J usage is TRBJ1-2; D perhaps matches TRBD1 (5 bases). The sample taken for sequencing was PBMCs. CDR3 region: CASRPGNYGYTF. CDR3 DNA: TGTGCCAGCAGGCCAGGGAACTATGGCTACACCTTC.